This T cell receptor (beta chain) stems from a study of identifying expanded T cells in peripheral blood. Healthy donors had no documented immune events, such as infections, while sampled. Study-wide results and limits: Approximately two-week clone count variance significantly increased as total template count grew. Over two and four weeks, about 15 and 19 clones changed, versus approximately 1.2 between replicates.

Sequencing used immunoSEQ multiplex PCR; TCRdb keeps in-frame clones, though not all of them. The sample includes about 94,000 clones, 88% of them seen just once. This clone was detected once. What it recognizes is unknown. The CDR3 covers 17 residues. Germline CDR1 is WSHSY and CDR2 is SAAADI. The germline V and J ends were trimmed by 1 base and 0 bases, with 14 bases remaining between them. V gene TRBV10-2 combines with J gene TRBJ2-3; TRBD2 is a possible D gene (6 bases). This receptor was obtained from a person aged 18-70 years in good health. Specimen: blood. DNA of the CDR3: TGCGCCAGCAGTGAGTGGGAGGAGGCAGTGAGCACAGATACGCAGTATTTT. It translates to CASSEWEEAVSTDTQYF.